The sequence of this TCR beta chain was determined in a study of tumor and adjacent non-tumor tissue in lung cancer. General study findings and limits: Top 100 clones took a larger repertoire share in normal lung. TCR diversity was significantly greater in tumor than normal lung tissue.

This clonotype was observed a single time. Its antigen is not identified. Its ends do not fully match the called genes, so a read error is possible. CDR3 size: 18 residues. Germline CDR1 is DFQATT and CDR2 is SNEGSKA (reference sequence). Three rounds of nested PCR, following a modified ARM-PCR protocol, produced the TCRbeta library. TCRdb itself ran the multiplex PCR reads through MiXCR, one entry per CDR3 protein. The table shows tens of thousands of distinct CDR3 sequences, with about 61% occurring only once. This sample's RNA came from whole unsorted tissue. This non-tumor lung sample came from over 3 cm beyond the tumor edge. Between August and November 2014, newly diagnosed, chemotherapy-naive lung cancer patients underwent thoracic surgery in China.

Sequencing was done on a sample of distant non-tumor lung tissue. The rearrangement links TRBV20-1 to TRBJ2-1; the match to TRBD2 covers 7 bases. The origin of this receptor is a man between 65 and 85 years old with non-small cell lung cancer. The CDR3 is CGAGVGTAAAGESNEQSF. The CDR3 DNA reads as TGCGGTGCGGGAGTTGGGACGGCCGCTGCGGGAGAAAGCAATGAGCAGTCCTTC.